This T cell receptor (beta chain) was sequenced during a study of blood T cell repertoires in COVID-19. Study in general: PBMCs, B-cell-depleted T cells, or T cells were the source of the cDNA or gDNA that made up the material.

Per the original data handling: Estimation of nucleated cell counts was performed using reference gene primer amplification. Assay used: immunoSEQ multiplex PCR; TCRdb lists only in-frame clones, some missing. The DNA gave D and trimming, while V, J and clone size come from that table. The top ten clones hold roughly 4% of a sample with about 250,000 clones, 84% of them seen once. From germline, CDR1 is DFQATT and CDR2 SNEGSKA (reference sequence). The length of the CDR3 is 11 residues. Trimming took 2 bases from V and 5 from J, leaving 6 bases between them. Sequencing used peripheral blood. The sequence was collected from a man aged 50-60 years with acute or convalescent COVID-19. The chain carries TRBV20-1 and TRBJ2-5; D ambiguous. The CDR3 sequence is CSARNRETQYF. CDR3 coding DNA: TGCAGTGCTAGAAACCGGGAGACCCAGTACTTC.